The 3 T cell receptor beta chains in this list originate from one sample, sequenced in a study of control samples from healthy donors and cancer patients. Sequencing was performed with immunoSEQ multiplex PCR; in TCRdb, only in-frame clones are kept and a portion is missing. This sample has about 65,000 clones, with 90% found just once. Specimen: PBMCs. These receptors originate from a woman aged 45-59 years with colorectal cancer.

This clone was recorded only once. This CDR3 is CASKGGAQNEQFF. The CDR3 DNA follows: TGTGCCAGCAAAGGGGGGGCGCAAAATGAGCAGTTCTTC. The V and J genes are TRBV11-3 and TRBJ2-1; perhaps TRBD2 as D (7 bases). Germline CDR1 is SGHNT and CDR2 is YENEEA. The V and J ends lost 7 bases and 7 bases respectively, with 14 bases between them. The CDR3 spans 13 residues.

A single count supports this clone. CDR3 amino acids: CSASPEYGYTF. For the CDR3, the DNA is TGCAGTGCTAGTCCAGAATATGGCTACACCTTC. The chain is built from TRBV20-1 and TRBJ1-2; D remains unclear. The V end lost 3 bases, the J end lost 5 bases, and 7 bases lay between the germline ends. The CDR3 sequence is 11 residues long. Germline CDR1 and CDR2: DFQATT and SNEGSKA (reference sequence).

This sequence joins TRBV6-5 and TRBJ1-2, with 7 positions matching TRBD1. The CDR3 covers 15 residues. The germline CDR1 and CDR2 sequences are MNHEY and SVGAGI. The V and J ends lost 10 bases and 6 bases, in that order; junction bases with no gene match: 17. The CDR3 nucleotides are TGTGCCACACAGAAGCGACAGGGCTTCGACGATGGCTACACCTTC. Protein: CATQKRQGFDDGYTF.